The source of this T cell receptor (beta chain) is a study of blood T cell repertoires in COVID-19. Overall study: Sources were T cells, B-cell-depleted T cells, or PBMCs; the material itself was cDNA or gDNA.

The protocol was immunoSEQ multiplex PCR, while the TCRdb copy is restricted to in-frame clones and leaves out a portion. The table shows about 250,000 clones, with 70% to 90% occurring only once. The TCR comes from a man between 50 and 59 years old with active or convalescent COVID-19. The sequenced sample consisted of peripheral blood.

This CDR3 is CASSPVGRGTGYTF. In DNA form, the CDR3 reads TGTGCCAGCAGTCCGGTGGGACGGGGGACGGGCTACACCTTC. The rearrangement links TRBV27 to TRBJ1-2, with D perhaps matching TRBD1 (5 bases). V lost 5 bases and J 8 bases, leaving 18 bases between the germline ends. This CDR3 contains 14 residues. Per germline, CDR1 MNHEY and CDR2 SMNVEV (reference sequence).